This TCR beta chain was profiled in a study of control samples from healthy donors and cancer patients. The CDR3 covers 11 residues. Germline V gives CDR1 SQVTM, CDR2 ANQGSEA. V was cut by 3 bases and J by 0 bases, with 2 bases left in between. Assay: immunoSEQ multiplex PCR; the TCRdb copy retains only in-frame clones and omits some. The sample has about 200,000 clones, about 90% seen once. Sequenced material: blood. The receptor was isolated from a man aged 25 to 40 in good health. The V gene is TRBV29-1, the J gene TRBJ1-2; D ambiguous. CDR3 protein: CSVEPNYGYTF. CDR3 DNA sequence: TGCAGCGTTGAGCCTAACTATGGCTACACCTTC.